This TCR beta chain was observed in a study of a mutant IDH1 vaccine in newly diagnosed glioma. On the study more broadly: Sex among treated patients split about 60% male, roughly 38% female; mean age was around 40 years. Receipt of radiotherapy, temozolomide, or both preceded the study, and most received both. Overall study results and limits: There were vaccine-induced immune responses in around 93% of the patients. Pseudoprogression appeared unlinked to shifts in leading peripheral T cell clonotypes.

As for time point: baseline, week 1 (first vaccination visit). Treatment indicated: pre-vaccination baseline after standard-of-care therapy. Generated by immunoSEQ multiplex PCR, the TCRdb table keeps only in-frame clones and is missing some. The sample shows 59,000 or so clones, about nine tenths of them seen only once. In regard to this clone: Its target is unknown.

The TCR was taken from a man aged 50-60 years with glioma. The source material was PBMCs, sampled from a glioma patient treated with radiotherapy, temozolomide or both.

The CDR3 DNA reads as TGCGCCAGCAGCTTGGAAGTGGTGGCCTATGGCTACACCTTC. It encodes CASSLEVVAYGYTF. The chain joins TRBV5-1 to TRBJ1-2; D not certain. V was shortened by 0 bases and J by 4 bases, with 10 bases between the two germline ends. CDR3 length: 14 residues. The germline gives CDR1 SGHRS, CDR2 YFSETQ.